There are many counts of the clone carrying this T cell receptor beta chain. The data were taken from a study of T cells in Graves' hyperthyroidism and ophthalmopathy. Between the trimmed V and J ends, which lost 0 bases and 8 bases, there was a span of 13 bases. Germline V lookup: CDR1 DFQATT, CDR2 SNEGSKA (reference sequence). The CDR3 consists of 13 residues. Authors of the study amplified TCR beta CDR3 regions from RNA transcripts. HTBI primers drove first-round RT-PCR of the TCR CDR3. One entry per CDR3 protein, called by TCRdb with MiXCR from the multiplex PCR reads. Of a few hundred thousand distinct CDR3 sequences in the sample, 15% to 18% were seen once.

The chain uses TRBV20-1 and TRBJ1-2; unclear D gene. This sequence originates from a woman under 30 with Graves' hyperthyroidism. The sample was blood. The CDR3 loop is CSARDHEGEGYTF. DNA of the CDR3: TGCAGTGCTAGAGATCATGAGGGAGAAGGCTACACCTTC.